Shown below are 23 T cell receptor beta chains from a single sample sequenced in a study of blood T cells in healthy people across ages. Through a sample-barcoded 5' primer and a J-beta primer mix, a second PCR was run for roughly 7 to 11 cycles. TCRdb used MiXCR to reprocess the 5' RACE reads, holding one entry per CDR3 protein. The sample lists approximately 800,000 distinct CDR3 sequences, about 46% seen once, with 15% to 20% in the top ten. The sequenced material came from blood. The source of these receptors is an elderly man in good health.

The rearrangement links TRBV29-1 to TRBJ1-4, with 9 bases lining up with TRBD1. From germline, CDR1 is SQVTM and CDR2 ANQGSEA. The V and J ends lost 0 bases and 10 bases, in that order; junction bases with no gene match: 0. The CDR3 loop spans 12 amino acids. As DNA, the CDR3 is TGCAGCGTTGAAGAACAGGGGGCAAAACTGTTTTTT. Protein: CSVEEQGAKLFF.

The chain joins TRBV5-1 to TRBJ2-1; a possible D gene is TRBD2 (5 bases). Between the trimmed V and J ends, which lost 1 base and 13 bases, there was a span of 18 bases. CDR3 length: 14 residues. CDR1 and CDR2 (germline): SGHRS, YFSETQ. The CDR3 sequence: CASSLRVNGETQFF. The CDR3 DNA follows: TGCGCCAGCAGCTTGAGGGTCAATGGGGAGACCCAGTTCTTC.

This rearrangement joins TRBV29-1 to TRBJ2-1; D gene uncertain. Germline CDR1 SQVTM, CDR2 ANQGSEA. The CDR3 has 15 amino acids. V was cut by 3 bases and J by 6 bases, with 18 bases left in between. The CDR3 sequence is CSVELLGDSINEQFF. The CDR3 DNA reads TGCAGCGTTGAGCTACTTGGCGACTCCATCAATGAGCAGTTCTTC.

This chain connects TRBV12-3 or TRBV12-4 to TRBJ2-3; weak D call: TRBD2 (5 bases). This CDR3 has 17 amino acids. V lost 5 bases and J lost 0, with 18 bases in between. The CDR3 here is CASSPVGSGVSTDTQYF. The CDR3 region has the DNA TGTGCCAGCAGTCCCGTGGGGAGCGGAGTTAGCACAGATACGCAGTATTTT.

The rearrangement uses TRBV7-9 and TRBJ2-7; the D gene is possibly TRBD2 (5 bases). Germline V gene sequence: CDR1 SEHNR, CDR2 FQNEAQ (reference sequence). Trimming removed 2 bases from V and 10 bases from J, with 12 bases in between. The CDR3 consists of 12 residues. The chain's CDR3 is CASSLFEEAQYF. In DNA form, the CDR3 reads TGTGCCAGCAGCTTATTTGAGGAGGCCCAGTACTTC.

The chain combines TRBV10-3 with TRBJ2-7; D is perhaps TRBD2 (6 bases). V lost 0 bases and J 0 bases, leaving 9 bases between the germline ends. The CDR3 spans 15 residues. Germline CDR1 reads ENHRY; CDR2 reads SYGVKD. This chain's CDR3 is CAISESEGSSYEQYF. Written as DNA, the CDR3 is TGTGCCATCAGTGAGTCGGAGGGGAGCTCCTACGAGCAGTACTTC.

The V call is TRBV20-1, the J call TRBJ2-3; the D gene is possibly TRBD2 (5 bases). V was cut by 1 base and J by 3 bases, with 8 bases left in between. This CDR3 has 13 amino acids. Germline CDR1 and CDR2: DFQATT and SNEGSKA (reference sequence). The CDR3 sequence: CSARGPGTDTQYF. DNA for the CDR3: TGCAGTGCTAGAGGCCCGGGAACAGATACGCAGTATTTT.

V and J are TRBV30 and TRBJ1-2, with a possible D match to TRBD1 (6 bases). The length of the CDR3 is 13 residues. CDR1 is GTSNPN and CDR2 is SVGIG in the germline V gene (reference sequence). CDR3 coding DNA: TGTGTAGCCAATCGGGGGGCGGATGATGGCTACACCTTC. Residues: CVANRGADDGYTF.

In this sample, this clonotype turned up a few times. One junction end disagrees with the germline gene, perhaps due to a read error. The genes are TRBV28 and TRBJ1-6; 9 bases fit TRBD1. The CDR3 is 15 residues long. CDR1 and CDR2 (germline): MDHEN, SYDVKM. CDR3 in DNA: TGTGCCAGCTCCGGGGGACAGGGACGGAATTCACCCCCCCACTTT. It translates to CASSGGQGRNSPPHF. Supplemented by reference TRBV28 and TRBJ1-6, the full variable domain reads DVKVTQSSRYLVKRTGEKVFLECVQDMDHENMFWYRQDPGLGLRLIYFSYDVKMKEKGDIPEGYSVSREKKERFSLILESASTNQTSMYLCASSGGQGRNSPPHFGNGTRLTVT.

The table lists this clonotype with a few counts. The chain recombines TRBV29-1 with TRBJ1-3, with D unclear. This CDR3 is built from 13 residues. Trimming removed 4 bases at V and 0 bases at J, with 7 bases between. Germline V lookup: CDR1 SQVTM, CDR2 ANQGSEA. CDR3 in DNA: TGCAGCGTTGCCGGGAACTCTGGAAACACCATATATTTT. This sequence encodes CSVAGNSGNTIYF.

This sequence joins TRBV20-1 and TRBJ1-5; D unresolved. The CDR3 runs 12 residues. V shed 5 bases and J shed 3 bases, with 8 bases lying between them. Germline values: CDR1 DFQATT, CDR2 SNEGSKA (reference sequence). The CDR3, as DNA: TGCAGTGCTGGGCAGACCAATCAGCCCCAGCATTTT. Its protein is CSAGQTNQPQHF.

The V call is TRBV7-9, the J call TRBJ2-2; D gene unclear. V lost 3 bases, J lost 4 bases, and 6 bases lay in between. The CDR3 extends over 13 amino acids. Per germline, CDR1 SEHNR and CDR2 FQNEAQ (reference sequence). CDR3 region: CASSFSPTGELFF. DNA for the CDR3: TGTGCCAGCAGCTTTTCACCCACCGGGGAGCTGTTTTTT.

The V call is TRBV30, the J call TRBJ2-1, with TRBD2 matching 10 bases. V gave up 4 bases and J gave up 10 bases; unmatched junction bases: 13. Germline V gene lookup returns CDR1 GTSNPN and CDR2 SVGIG (reference sequence). The CDR3 is made up of 15 amino acids. CDR3 region: CAWNPSSGSGWEQFF. The CDR3 DNA reads as TGTGCCTGGAACCCTTCTAGCGGGAGTGGATGGGAGCAGTTCTTC.

This clonotype turned up a few times. The chain joins TRBV29-1 to TRBJ2-5; 8 nucleotides agree with TRBD1. With 8 bases clipped from V and 2 bases from J, the junction kept 4 bases outside the gene matches. CDR3 length: 12 residues. Germline values: CDR1 SQVTM, CDR2 ANQGSEA. The CDR3 protein is CSHRQGQETQYF. CDR3 nucleotides: TGCAGCCACCGACAGGGGCAAGAGACCCAGTACTTC.

Points on this clonotype: This may be a read error, as it is one base from a much larger clone. V is TRBV28 and J is TRBJ1-5; no clear D. This CDR3 spans 12 amino acids. Germline CDR1 reads MDHEN; CDR2 reads SYDVKM. V dropped 2 bases and J dropped 4 bases, with 3 bases sitting between them. Here the CDR3 DNA reads TGTGCCAGCAGTTTACGGAATCAGCCCCAGCATTTT. This translates into CASSLRNQPQHF.

V and J are TRBV28 and TRBJ2-1; D gene uncertain. The CDR3 spans 13 residues. Germline values: CDR1 MDHEN, CDR2 SYDVKM. Trimming removed 5 bases at V and 6 bases at J, with 11 bases between. In DNA, the CDR3 is TGTGCCAGCAGTCTCGACGGCTTCAATGAGCAGTTCTTC. Translated, it gives CASSLDGFNEQFF.

In nucleotides, the CDR3 is TGTGCCAGCAGCCAAGACAGGGGGTTAGTCAATGAGCAGTTCTTC. Amino acid sequence: CASSQDRGLVNEQFF. This rearrangement joins TRBV14 to TRBJ2-1; 7 nucleotides line up with TRBD1. The CDR3 runs 15 residues. Germline V gene lookup returns CDR1 SGHDN and CDR2 FVKESK. The trim removed 0 bases at V and 6 bases at J, leaving 5 bases unmatched.

Many counts were recorded for this clonotype. The chain has TRBV6-2 or TRBV6-3 and TRBJ2-3; TRBD2 agrees at 15 bases. The germline gives CDR1 MNHEY, CDR2 SVGEGT. V was pared by 4 bases and J by 5 bases, with 16 bases of the junction left unmatched. The CDR3 runs to 20 residues. This chain's CDR3 is CASSFLQTGTSGRIEDTQYF. CDR3 bases: TGTGCCAGCAGTTTTCTACAGACCGGGACTAGCGGGAGGATCGAAGATACGCAGTATTTT.

This clonotype was detected a few times. The chain combines TRBV3-1 with TRBJ1-2; a possible D gene is TRBD1 (6 bases). The V end was cut by 6 bases, the J end by 0 bases, with 8 bases between. The V gene's germline CDR1 is LGHDT and CDR2 YNNKEL (reference sequence). CDR3 size: 13 residues. CDR3 in amino acids: CASRQGANYGYTF. The DNA of the CDR3 is TGTGCCAGCAGACAGGGCGCTAACTATGGCTACACCTTC.

The V call is TRBV25-1, the J call TRBJ1-2; 10 positions match TRBD1. The trim removed 6 bases at V and 6 bases at J, leaving 19 bases unmatched. CDR1 and CDR2 from the germline V gene are MGHDK and SYGVNS. The CDR3 is 18 amino acids. In DNA, the CDR3 is TGTGCCAGCAGGGGTCCAATTTCTCCGGGACAGGGGAGCGATGGCTACACCTTC. Translated: CASRGPISPGQGSDGYTF.

There are many counts of this clonotype. J is TRBJ2-1 and V is TRBV29-1; D is ambiguous. Per germline, CDR1 SQVTM and CDR2 ANQGSEA. The length of the CDR3 is 12 residues. Deletions cut 0 bases from V and 5 bases from J, with 5 bases between. In DNA form, the CDR3 reads TGCAGCGTTGAAGAGTTTGACAATGAGCAGTTCTTC. Amino acids: CSVEEFDNEQFF.

The chain uses TRBV2 and TRBJ2-7; no clear D. CDR1 and CDR2 from the germline V gene are SNHLY and FYNNEI. The CDR3 runs 11 residues. Deletions cut 8 bases from V and 3 bases from J, with 8 bases between. The CDR3 loop reads CASEYNYEQYF. The CDR3 DNA reads TGTGCCAGCGAATATAACTACGAGCAGTACTTC.

The chain joins TRBV5-5 to TRBJ2-7; perhaps TRBD1 as D (5 bases). V gave up 1 base and J gave up 3 bases, with 11 bases separating them. The germline V gene has CDR1 SGHKS and CDR2 YYEKEE (reference sequence). This CDR3 is built from 14 residues. The DNA of the CDR3 is TGTGCCAGCAGCTTGACGGCAGGGAACTACGAGCAGTACTTC. Translated, it gives CASSLTAGNYEQYF. The whole variable domain, filled in from reference TRBV5-5 and TRBJ2-7, reads DAGVTQSPTHLIKTRGQQVTLRCSPISGHKSVSWYQQVLGQGPQFIFQYYEKEERGRGNFPDRFSARQFPNYSSELNVNALLLGDSALYLCASSLTAGNYEQYFGPGTRLTVT.